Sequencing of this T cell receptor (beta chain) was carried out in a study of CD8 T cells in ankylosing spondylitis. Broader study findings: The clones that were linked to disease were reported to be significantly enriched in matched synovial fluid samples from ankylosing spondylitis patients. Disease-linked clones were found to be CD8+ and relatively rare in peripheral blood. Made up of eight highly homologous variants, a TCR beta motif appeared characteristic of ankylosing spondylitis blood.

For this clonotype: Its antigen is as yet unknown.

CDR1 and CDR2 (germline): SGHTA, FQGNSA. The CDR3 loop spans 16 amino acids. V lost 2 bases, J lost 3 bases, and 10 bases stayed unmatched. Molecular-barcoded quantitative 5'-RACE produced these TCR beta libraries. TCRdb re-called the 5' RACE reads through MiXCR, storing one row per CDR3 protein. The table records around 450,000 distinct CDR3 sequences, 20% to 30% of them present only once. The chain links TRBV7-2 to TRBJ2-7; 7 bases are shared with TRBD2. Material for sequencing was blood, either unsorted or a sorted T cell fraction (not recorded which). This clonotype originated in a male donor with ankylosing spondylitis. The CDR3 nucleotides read TGTGCCAGCAGCTTATCTAGCGGAGTGGGGGACTACGAGCAGTACTTC. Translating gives CASSLSSGVGDYEQYF.